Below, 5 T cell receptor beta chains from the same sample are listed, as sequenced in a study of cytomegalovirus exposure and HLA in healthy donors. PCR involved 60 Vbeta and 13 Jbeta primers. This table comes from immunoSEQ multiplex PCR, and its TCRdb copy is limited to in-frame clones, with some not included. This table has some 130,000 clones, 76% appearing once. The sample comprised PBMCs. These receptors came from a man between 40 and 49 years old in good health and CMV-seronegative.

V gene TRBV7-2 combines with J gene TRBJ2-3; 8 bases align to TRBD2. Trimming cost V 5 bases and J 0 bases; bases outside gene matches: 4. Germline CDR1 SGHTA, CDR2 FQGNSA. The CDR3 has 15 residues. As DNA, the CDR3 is TGTGCCAGCAGCACAGGGACTAGTAGCACAGATACGCAGTATTTT. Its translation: CASSTGTSSTDTQYF.

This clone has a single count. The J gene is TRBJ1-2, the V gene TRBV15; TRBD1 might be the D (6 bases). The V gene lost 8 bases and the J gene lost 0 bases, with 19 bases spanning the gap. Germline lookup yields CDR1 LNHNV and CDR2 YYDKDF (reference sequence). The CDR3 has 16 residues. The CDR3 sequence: CATRPGGAGANYGYTF. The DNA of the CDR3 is TGTGCCACCCGTCCGGGGGGGGCAGGGGCTAACTATGGCTACACCTTC.

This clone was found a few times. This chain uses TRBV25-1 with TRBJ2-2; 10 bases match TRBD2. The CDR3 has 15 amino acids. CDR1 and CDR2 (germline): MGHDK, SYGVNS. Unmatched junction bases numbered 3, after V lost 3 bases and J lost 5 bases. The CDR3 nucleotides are TGTGCCAGCAGTGACCGGACTAGCGGAACCGGGGAGCTGTTTTTT. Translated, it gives CASSDRTSGTGELFF.

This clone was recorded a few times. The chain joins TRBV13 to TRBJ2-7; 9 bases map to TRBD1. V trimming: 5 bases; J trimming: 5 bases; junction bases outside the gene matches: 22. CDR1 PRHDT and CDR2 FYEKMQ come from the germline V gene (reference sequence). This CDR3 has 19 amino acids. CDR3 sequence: CASSRRPGQGQHPPNEQYF. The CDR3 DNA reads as TGTGCCAGCAGCCGTCGACCGGGACAGGGACAACACCCGCCTAACGAGCAGTACTTC. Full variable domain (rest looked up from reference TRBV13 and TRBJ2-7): AAGVIQSPRHLIKEKRETATLKCYPIPRHDTVYWYQQGPGQDPQFLISFYEKMQSDKGSIPDRFSAQQFSDYHSELNMSSLELGDSALYFCASSRRPGQGQHPPNEQYFGPGTRLTVT.

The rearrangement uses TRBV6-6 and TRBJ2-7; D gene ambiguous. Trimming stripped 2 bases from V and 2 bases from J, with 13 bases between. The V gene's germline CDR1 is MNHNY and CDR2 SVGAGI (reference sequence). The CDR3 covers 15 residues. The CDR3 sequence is CASSYPGSQTYEQYF. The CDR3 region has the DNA TGTGCCAGCAGTTACCCCGGGTCCCAAACCTACGAGCAGTACTTC.